Listed below are T cell receptor beta chains from one sample, sequenced in a study of human T cells and chemical hapten exposure. TCRdb analysed the RACE reads with MiXCR anew, one entry per CDR3 protein. The sample yields roughly 40,000 distinct CDR3 sequences, roughly 12% seen once. The sample here was whole blood, taken in connection with sensitization to the hapten diphenylcyclopropenone (DPC). The receptors here all came from a woman aged 25 to 39 with alopecia areata. Some clones in this sample may be carry-over from other donors' samples. The CDR3 runs from the conserved cysteine through the conserved F or W. Fields, in order: V gene, clone size, D gene, J gene, CDR3 DNA, CDR3 protein. A D gene is named only where the DNA matches it firmly. Rows may omit the clone size; those that give it use once, few, many or a size class.

TRBV7-9	-	-	TRBJ1-4	TGTGCCAGCACCGCAGGACAGAATGAAAAACTGTTTTTT	CASTAGQNEKLFF
TRBV4-2	many	-	TRBJ2-6	TGTGCCAGCAGCCAAGGATTTTCTGGGGCCAACGTCCTGACTTTC	CASSQGFSGANVLTF
TRBV7-2	-	-	TRBJ2-7	TGTGCCAGCAGCTTAGATGAGTCCGCCGAGCAGTACTTC	CASSLDESAEQYF
TRBV12-3/TRBV12-4	once	-	TRBJ1-5	TGTGCCAGCAGTTTATACGGAAATCAGCCCCAGCATTTT	CASSLYGNQPQHF
TRBV5-4	once	TRBD2	TRBJ2-7	TGTGCCAGCAGCTCCGGGACTATCTCCTACGAGCAGTACTTC	CASSSGTISYEQYF
TRBV3-1	many	-	TRBJ2-3	TGTGCCAGCAGCCAAGGGGAGCGGCCCCAGTATTTT	CASSQGERPQYF
TRBV5-1	-	-	TRBJ2-2	TGCGCCAGCAGCTCCCGGGACTCTAGCACCGGGGAGCCGTTTTTT	CASSSRDSSTGEPFF
TRBV2	many	TRBD1	TRBJ2-1	TGTGCCAGCAGCAGTTATCGGACAGGGAAATCCTACAATGAGCAGTTCTTC	CASSSYRTGKSYNEQFF
TRBV28	many	-	TRBJ2-7	TGTGCCAGCACCCCCGGGGTCCCCCCTTACGAGCAGTACTTC	CASTPGVPPYEQYF
TRBV16	once	TRBD2	TRBJ2-7	TGTACCAGCAGCCAACGCGCTAGCGGCCTCTCCTACGAGCAGTACTTC	CTSSQRASGLSYEQYF
TRBV9	-	-	TRBJ1-5	TGTGCCAGCAGCGTAGATCTTAATCAGCCCCAGCATTTT	CASSVDLNQPQHF
TRBV7-8	few	TRBD2	TRBJ2-2	TGTGCCAGCGCAACATTTGGGACTAGCGGCACCGGGGAGCTGTTTTTT	CASATFGTSGTGELFF
TRBV6-2/TRBV6-3	many	-	TRBJ2-1	TGTGCCAGCAATAGTGATGATTTTAATGAGCAGTTCTTC	CASNSDDFNEQFF
TRBV7-2	-	TRBD2	TRBJ2-1	TGTGCCAGCAGCCTCCAGCGGGAGGGCCGTAATGAGCAGTTCTTC	CASSLQREGRNEQFF
TRBV28	-	-	TRBJ2-1	TGTGCCAGCAGTTCACAGAGACTCAACAATGAGCAGTTCTTC	CASSSQRLNNEQFF
TRBV7-2	few	TRBD2	TRBJ2-1	TGTGCCAGCAGCTTCCTAGCGGGAGTCCCAAATGAGCAGTTCTTC	CASSFLAGVPNEQFF
TRBV28	many	TRBD1	TRBJ1-6	TGTGCCAGCAGTTTCCAGTACAGGGGGAATTCACCCCTCCACTTT	CASSFQYRGNSPLHF
TRBV27	-	TRBD1	TRBJ2-3	TGTGCCAGCAGAACAACAGGGGCGGATACGCAGTATTTT	CASRTTGADTQYF